The clone carrying this T cell receptor beta chain was seen only a few times. What it binds is not known. The sample is drawn from a study of early T cells in non-severe SARS-CoV-2 infection. Study at large: Sequencing used unsorted whole-blood bulk RNA, so chains lack pairing.

TCRdb re-analysed the 5' RACE reads in MiXCR, keeping a single row per CDR3 protein. The sample holds tens of thousands of distinct CDR3 sequences, less than 15% seen once. The CDR3 totals 16 residues. Trimming pared 6 bases from V and 2 bases from J, leaving 17 bases between. CDR1 and CDR2 from the germline V gene are KGHSH and LQKENI. Findings of the study overall: Sequences matched to VDJdb favored anti-spike CD8 responses, while private and CD4 specificities were missed.

The receptor was isolated from an adult who was a healthcare worker with PCR-confirmed SARS-CoV-2 infection or an uninfected control (not recorded which). Specimen: whole blood. V usage is TRBV18 and J usage is TRBJ1-3; the D is unclear. For the CDR3, the DNA is TGTGCCAGCTCCCCCTTTAGGGATCTGCCTGGAAACACCATATATTTT. It encodes CASSPFRDLPGNTIYF.